This TCR beta chain was documented in a study of neurological immune-mediated disorders. Notes on the study in general: HTLV-1-associated myelopathy had the most TCR clonal expansion, whereas multiple sclerosis had the least (lower than in healthy controls).

Time point noted: longitudinal time-point 2. V shed 6 bases and J shed 1 base, with 10 bases lying between them. The CDR3 consists of 13 residues. Germline CDR1 SEHNR, CDR2 FQNEAQ (reference sequence). This clonotype was detected only a few times. Its specificity is unknown. Sequencing runs each generated in excess of 180 million TCR-beta sequences derived from 15-18 subjects. TCRdb reanalysed the 5' RACE reads using MiXCR and keeps one entry per CDR3 protein. The table has tens of thousands of distinct CDR3 sequences, approximately 13% seen once. Sequencing was performed on PBMCs. The TCR comes from a female donor with HTLV-1-associated myelopathy (HAM/TSP). The chain recombines TRBV7-9 with TRBJ2-7; unclear D gene. In DNA form, the CDR3 reads TGTGCCAGCAGGTTATCGGCTTCCTACGAGCAGTACTTC. It yields the protein CASRLSASYEQYF.